Shown below are 25 T cell receptor beta chains from a single sample sequenced in a study of blood T cell repertoires in COVID-19. Clones were read by immunoSEQ multiplex PCR, and TCRdb kept only the in-frame ones, dropping some. Of tens of thousands of clones in the sample, roughly 91% are singletons; the top ten hold roughly 13%. Sequencing was performed on peripheral blood. The receptors derive from a man in his 70s with active or convalescent COVID-19.

The rearrangement joins TRBV3-1 (or the pseudogene TRBV3-2) to TRBJ2-3, with D possibly TRBD2 on 6 matching bases. Germline V gives CDR1 LGHDT, CDR2 YNNKEL (reference sequence). The germline V and J ends were trimmed by 3 bases and 15 bases, with 19 bases remaining between them. The CDR3 extends over 13 amino acids. For the CDR3, the DNA is TGTGCCAGCAGCCACGGGACGGACACGGCGGGATATTTT. Translated: CASSHGTDTAGYF.

The chain carries TRBV20-1 and TRBJ2-5, with D maybe TRBD1 (6 bases). CDR3 size: 14 residues. With 3 bases removed from V and 2 bases from J, the gap between germline ends came to 13 bases. Looked up from germline, CDR1 is DFQATT and CDR2 is SNEGSKA (reference sequence). CDR3 protein: CSASRGSGQETQYF. CDR3 bases: TGCAGTGCTAGTAGGGGGAGTGGACAAGAGACCCAGTACTTC.

This chain connects TRBV28 to TRBJ2-1, with TRBD1 as a possible D gene (6 bases). The CDR3 is made up of 16 amino acids. Germline lookup yields CDR1 MDHEN and CDR2 SYDVKM. Deletions cut 6 bases from V and 3 bases from J, with 18 bases between. In DNA, the CDR3 is TGTGCCAGCAGGCCCTCCGGGACATCCTTCTACAATGAGCAGTTCTTC. This sequence encodes CASRPSGTSFYNEQFF.

V gene TRBV30 combines with J gene TRBJ2-2, with D uncertain. CDR3 length equals 11 residues. V was trimmed by 1 base and J by 6 bases, leaving 3 bases between them. CDR1 and CDR2 (germline): GTSNPN, SVGIG (reference sequence). The CDR3 here is CAWSAAGELFF. The CDR3 coding sequence is TGTGCCTGGAGTGCGGCCGGGGAGCTGTTTTTT.

This clone appeared a few times. CDR3: CASSLRQGADSPLHF. CDR3 coding DNA: TGTGCCAGCAGCTTAAGGCAGGGGGCCGATTCACCCCTCCACTTT. The chain combines TRBV11-2 with TRBJ1-6; 8 positions match TRBD1. The length of the CDR3 is 15 residues. The trim removed 2 bases at V and 8 bases at J, leaving 5 bases unmatched. Germline V lookup: CDR1 SGHAT, CDR2 FQNNGV.

J is TRBJ2-2 and V is TRBV9; the match to TRBD1 covers 8 bases. This CDR3 is built from 15 residues. Germline V lookup: CDR1 SGDLS, CDR2 YYNGEE. Trimming took 0 bases from V and 9 from J; bases not matched to a gene: 7. The CDR3 sequence is CASSVDPQGARELFF. The CDR3 nucleotides are TGTGCCAGCAGCGTAGACCCCCAGGGGGCAAGGGAGCTGTTTTTT.

V and J are TRBV6-5 and TRBJ2-1, with 12 bases matching TRBD2. With 5 bases clipped from V and 4 bases from J, the junction kept 3 bases outside the gene matches. The germline V gene encodes CDR1 MNHEY and CDR2 SVGAGI. CDR3 length: 15 amino acids. CDR3 coding DNA: TGTGCCAGCAGTAAGACTAGCGGGGGTTACAATGAGCAGTTCTTC. Translated: CASSKTSGGYNEQFF.

J is TRBJ1-1 and V is TRBV12-3 or TRBV12-4; D is uncertain. V was cut by 6 bases and J by 1 base, with 9 bases left in between. The CDR3 is 13 amino acids. The CDR3 DNA follows: TGTGCCAGCAGCATCGTTAGGAACACTGAAGCTTTCTTT. Its protein is CASSIVRNTEAFF.

The V and J genes are TRBV7-9 and TRBJ2-7, with 10 bases fitting TRBD2. This CDR3 is 16 amino acids long. J was trimmed by 5 bases and V by 0 bases; bases with no gene match: 7. Germline assignment: CDR1 SEHNR and CDR2 FQNEAQ (reference sequence). The CDR3 loop reads CASSLARLAGVHEQYF. The CDR3 bases are TGTGCCAGCAGCTTAGCGCGCCTAGCGGGAGTCCACGAGCAGTACTTC. Full variable domain (remainder filled in from reference TRBV7-9 and TRBJ2-7): DTGVSQNPRHKITKRGQNVTFRCDPISEHNRLYWYRQTLGQGPEFLTYFQNEAQLEKSRLLSDRFSAERPKGSFSTLEIQRTEQGDSAMYLCASSLARLAGVHEQYFGPGTRLTVT.

On this clone itself: One junction end does not reproduce the germline sequence, and a read error may be involved. The V gene is TRBV7-2, the J gene TRBJ2-1, with a possible D match to TRBD2 (5 bases). CDR3 size: 12 residues. The germline V gene has CDR1 SGHTA and CDR2 FQGNSA. The CDR3 protein is CASSARTPPPVF. For the CDR3, the DNA is TGTGCCAGCAGCGCTCGGACTCCGCCGCCAGTCTTC.

Points on this clone: Sequence at one end of the junction differs from germline and may be a read error. This chain uses TRBV30 with TRBJ2-1, with 8 positions matching TRBD1. CDR3 length: 14 amino acids. The germline gives CDR1 GTSNPN, CDR2 SVGIG (reference sequence). The CDR3 here is CAIHRTGFYNEQFF. The CDR3 DNA reads as TGCGCCATTCATCGGACAGGGTTTTACAATGAGCAGTTCTTC.

The chain carries TRBV5-1 and TRBJ2-1; TRBD2 is a possible D gene (6 bases). The germline V gene encodes CDR1 SGHRS and CDR2 YFSETQ. CDR3 size: 14 residues. Trimming cost V 3 bases and J 5 bases, with 12 bases left between them. The DNA for the CDR3 is TGCGCCAGCAGCTCAACCATAGCGGACAATGAGCAGTTCTTC. Translating it yields CASSSTIADNEQFF.

The V and J genes are TRBV5-1 and TRBJ1-6, with a possible D match to TRBD1 (5 bases). CDR3 length: 18 residues. With 0 bases removed from V and 6 bases from J, the gap between germline ends came to 19 bases. The germline V gene encodes CDR1 SGHRS and CDR2 YFSETQ. CDR3 region: CASSLEGYGGTRNSPLHF. CDR3 DNA sequence: TGCGCCAGCAGCTTGGAGGGGTATGGCGGGACTCGTAATTCACCCCTCCACTTT.

This clone was recorded once. This chain uses TRBV5-1 with TRBJ2-7; D remains unclear. The length of the CDR3 is 13 residues. V gave up 4 bases and J gave up 2 bases, with 10 bases separating them. Germline CDR1 and CDR2: SGHRS and YFSETQ. CDR3 nucleotide sequence: TGCGCCAGCAGCGACGACAATACCTACGAGCAGTACTTC. It codes for CASSDDNTYEQYF.

Only one count was recorded for this clone. This sequence joins TRBV9 and TRBJ2-7, with TRBD2 matching over 15 bases. The germline CDR1 and CDR2 sequences are SGDLS and YYNGEE. The CDR3 sequence is 18 residues long. V lost 3 bases, J lost 7 bases, and 14 bases stayed unmatched. For the CDR3, the DNA is TGTGCCAGCAGCGCCTCTTACGGACTAGCGGGAGGGCCGGGGGAGCAGTACTTC. Residues: CASSASYGLAGGPGEQYF.

This chain connects TRBV12-3 or TRBV12-4 to TRBJ2-1, with D possibly TRBD2 on 6 matching bases. CDR3 length: 13 amino acids. Trimming took off 3 bases at V and 15 bases at J, with 18 bases between the two ends. CDR3 sequence: CASSFNPGVSLFF. CDR3 DNA sequence: TGTGCCAGCAGTTTTAACCCGGGGGTTAGCCTGTTCTTC.

The CDR3 loop is CASSTGLGEHNEQFF. DNA for the CDR3: TGCGCCAGCAGCACGGGACTAGGGGAACACAATGAGCAGTTCTTC. This chain uses TRBV5-1 with TRBJ2-1; 8 bases are a match to TRBD2. The CDR3 totals 15 residues. Germline V gene data show CDR1 as SGHRS and CDR2 as YFSETQ. V was pared by 4 bases and J by 5 bases, with 8 bases of the junction left unmatched.

The chain links TRBV19 to TRBJ2-5; a possible D gene is TRBD1 (5 bases). V lost 3 bases to trimming and J lost 5 bases, with 10 bases between them. The CDR3 is 13 amino acids. From germline, CDR1 is LNHDA and CDR2 SQIVND (reference sequence). CDR3 in DNA: TGTGCCAGTAGTATTCAGGGCCCGGAGACCCAGTACTTC. This codes for CASSIQGPETQYF. Supplemented by reference TRBV19 and TRBJ2-5, the full variable domain reads DGGITQSPKYLFRKEGQNVTLSCEQNLNHDAMYWYRQDPGQGLRLIYYSQIVNDFQKGDIAEGYSVSREKKESFPLTVTSAQKNPTAFYLCASSIQGPETQYFGPGTRLLVL.

The V and J genes are TRBV5-1 and TRBJ2-1, with TRBD2 matching 7 bases. The CDR3 loop spans 16 amino acids. Trimming took 4 bases from V and 6 from J; bases not matched to a gene: 13. Germline CDR1 reads SGHRS; CDR2 reads YFSETQ. The CDR3 region is CASSIQGGSIANEQFF. Written as DNA, the CDR3 is TGCGCCAGCAGCATTCAGGGCGGGAGCATCGCCAATGAGCAGTTCTTC. The full variable domain, rest sourced from reference TRBV5-1 and TRBJ2-1, is KAGVTQTPRYLIKTRGQQVTLSCSPISGHRSVSWYQQTPGQGLQFLFEYFSETQRNKGNFPGRFSGRQFSNSRSEMNVSTLELGDSALYLCASSIQGGSIANEQFFGPGTRLTVL.

The rearrangement uses TRBV2 and TRBJ2-7, with 9 positions matching TRBD2. CDR1 SNHLY and CDR2 FYNNEI come from the germline V gene. This CDR3 has 14 amino acids. Losses at the gene ends were 3 bases for V and 4 bases for J; bases not matched to a gene: 4. CDR3: CASSERGGVYEQYF. DNA for the CDR3: TGTGCCAGCAGTGAGCGGGGGGGCGTGTACGAGCAGTACTTC.

The rearrangement uses TRBV15 and TRBJ2-7, with 9 positions matching TRBD2. There are 16 residues in the CDR3. The V gene end was trimmed by 3 bases and the J gene end by 4 bases; junction bases not matched to a gene: 10. CDR1 is LNHNV and CDR2 is YYDKDF in the germline V gene (reference sequence). The CDR3 protein is CATSREGRLAVYEQYF. As DNA, the CDR3 is TGTGCCACCAGCAGGGAGGGGAGACTAGCGGTTTACGAGCAGTACTTC.

V and J are TRBV15 and TRBJ1-2; D gene uncertain. Trimming took off 6 bases at V and 0 bases at J, with 11 bases between the two ends. CDR3 length: 14 amino acids. The germline V gene encodes CDR1 LNHNV and CDR2 YYDKDF (reference sequence). The CDR3 here is CATRSWGANYGYTF. Written as DNA, the CDR3 is TGTGCCACCAGGTCTTGGGGAGCTAACTATGGCTACACCTTC.

This clone was recorded once. The chain combines TRBV12-3 or TRBV12-4 with TRBJ1-5, with 8 bases identical to TRBD1. J gave up 5 bases and V 9 bases, and 6 bases lay outside the gene matches. The CDR3 totals 13 residues. The CDR3 DNA sequence: TGTGCCAGTACCCCAGGGGGCTATCAGCCCCAGCATTTT. Translated, it gives CASTPGGYQPQHF.

The gene calls are TRBV7-3 and TRBJ2-1; 14 bases line up with TRBD2. The CDR3 spans 15 residues. The V gene's germline CDR1 is SGHTA and CDR2 FQGTGA. V lost 4 bases and J lost 7; bases outside the gene matches: 3. For the CDR3, the DNA is TGTGCCAGCAGCTCCGGGACTAGCGGGAGAAATGAGCAGTTCTTC. This codes for CASSSGTSGRNEQFF.

The CDR3 DNA follows: TGTGCCTGGAGTGGGGGAGGACAGGGGGCGCGAACCGGGGAGCTGTTTTTT. It yields the protein CAWSGGGQGARTGELFF. The chain recombines TRBV30 with TRBJ2-2; 11 positions agree with TRBD1. The germline V gene encodes CDR1 GTSNPN and CDR2 SVGIG (reference sequence). The CDR3 extends over 17 amino acids. J was trimmed by 5 bases and V by 1 base; bases with no gene match: 9.